This T cell receptor beta chain originates from a study of control samples from healthy donors and cancer patients. Germline CDR1 MDHEN, CDR2 SYDVKM. This CDR3 spans 15 amino acids. The V and J ends lost 6 bases and 7 bases, in that order; junction bases with no gene match: 12. Assay used: immunoSEQ multiplex PCR; TCRdb lists only in-frame clones, some missing. Of approximately 140,000 clones in the sample, about 90% were seen once. The chain is built from TRBV28 and TRBJ2-1; TRBD2 agrees at 7 bases. This clonotype originated in a man between 18 and 29 years old in good health. Source material: blood. CDR3 DNA sequence: TGTGCCAGCAGAGGAACGGGCGGGGGTATAAATGAGCAGTTCTTC. Its protein is CASRGTGGGINEQFF.